These 27 T cell receptor beta chains share one sample of origin, sequenced in a study of OX40 agonist ivuxolimab in advanced cancers. Clones were sequenced by immunoSEQ multiplex PCR, and TCRdb holds only the in-frame ones, with some missing. The sample shows around 80,000 clones, approximately 88% of them seen only once. The source material was CD4+ or CD8+ T cells sorted from blood, sampled in a trial of the OX40 agonist ivuxolimab. Receptors were obtained from an adult with an advanced solid tumor such as melanoma, head and neck, liver or kidney cancer.

In this sample, this clone turned up once. The J gene is TRBJ1-1, the V gene TRBV7-9; 9 bases match TRBD1. The CDR3 consists of 14 residues. The germline V gene has CDR1 SEHNR and CDR2 FQNEAQ (reference sequence). After removal of 5 bases from V and 4 bases from J, the junction contained 5 bases not matched to a gene. CDR3 DNA: TGTGCCAGCAGCACCGGACAGGGGATCACTGAAGCTTTCTTT. Amino acid sequence: CASSTGQGITEAFF.

This chain connects TRBV5-3 to TRBJ2-7; D remains unclear. Being an ORF, TRBV5-3 has a function that is uncertain. Trimming left V 3 bases short and J 3 bases short, with 19 bases between. The CDR3 has 16 amino acids. For the CDR3, the DNA is TGTGCCAGAAGCTCTACCCTTGGACCAAAGGACTACGAGCAGTACTTC. Translating gives CARSSTLGPKDYEQYF.

The genes are TRBV5-6 and TRBJ1-3, with 7 bases matching TRBD1. The CDR3 is 14 residues long. The germline V gene encodes CDR1 SGHDT and CDR2 YYEEEE. Trimming at V came to 4 bases and at J to 4 bases, leaving 5 bases not matched to a gene. CDR3 in DNA: TGTGCCAGCAGCCAAAGGACAGGCGGAAACACCATATATTTT. This sequence encodes CASSQRTGGNTIYF.

The chain couples TRBV9 to TRBJ2-7; D not resolved. V lost 0 bases and J 2 bases, leaving 6 bases between the germline ends. This CDR3 region has 13 residues. Per germline, CDR1 SGDLS and CDR2 YYNGEE. The CDR3 DNA reads as TGTGCCAGCAGCGTAGAAGCAGCCTACGAGCAGTACTTC. It specifies CASSVEAAYEQYF.

This chain links TRBV7-6 with TRBJ1-2; no firm D call. The germline V gene has CDR1 SGHVS and CDR2 FNYEAQ. The ends were cut back, 5 bases at V and 3 bases at J, with 13 bases in the middle. The CDR3 has 14 residues. The CDR3 region has the DNA TGTGCCAGCAGCCAACAGAGCGGGGACTATGGCTACACCTTC. Translating gives CASSQQSGDYGYTF.

This clone was observed a few times. The CDR3 here is CASSAAGGAYEQYF. For the CDR3, the DNA is TGTGCCAGCAGTGCCGCAGGAGGCGCCTACGAGCAGTACTTC. This chain joins TRBV6-6 and TRBJ2-7, with D possibly being TRBD2 (5 bases). The CDR3 extends over 14 amino acids. V lost 5 bases to trimming and J lost 2 bases, with 13 bases between them. CDR1 MNHNY and CDR2 SVGAGI come from the germline V gene (reference sequence).

The V call is TRBV9, the J call TRBJ2-3; tentative D call: TRBD1 (6 bases). V was cut by 1 base and J by 1 base, with 10 bases left in between. This CDR3 has 15 residues. Germline assignment: CDR1 SGDLS and CDR2 YYNGEE. CDR3 sequence (DNA): TGTGCCAGCAGCGTAAGTGGGGGCCGCACAGATACGCAGTATTTT. It translates to CASSVSGGRTDTQYF.

The CDR3 DNA follows: TGTGCCAGCTCACCGGGGCAGGGACAGTACAATGAGCAGTTCTTC. Encoded protein: CASSPGQGQYNEQFF. The rearrangement uses TRBV18 and TRBJ2-1; 7 bases fit TRBD1. V was pared by 3 bases and J by 4 bases, with 6 bases of the junction left unmatched. Germline V CDR1 and CDR2: KGHSH, LQKENI. The CDR3 has 15 amino acids.

The chain joins TRBV7-8 to TRBJ2-1; tentative D call: TRBD1 (6 bases). The length of the CDR3 is 16 residues. Germline V gene sequence: CDR1 SGHVS, CDR2 FQNEAQ. Trimming pared 6 bases from V and 4 bases from J, leaving 19 bases between. CDR3 protein: CASSWTSEGVYNEQFF. The CDR3 nucleotides read TGTGCCAGCAGTTGGACCTCAGAGGGGGTTTACAATGAGCAGTTCTTC.

The rearrangement links TRBV14 to TRBJ2-6; the match to TRBD1 covers 7 bases. There are 17 residues in the CDR3. Germline V CDR1 and CDR2: SGHDN, FVKESK. V was clipped by 4 bases and J by 2 bases; unmatched bases: 8. CDR3 amino acids: CASSRETGRAGANVLTF. CDR3 bases: TGTGCCAGCAGCCGGGAGACAGGGCGGGCTGGGGCCAACGTCCTGACTTTC.

This chain connects TRBV7-3 to TRBJ2-6; the D is unclear. Trimming removed 2 bases at V and 0 bases at J, with 2 bases between. The germline V gene encodes CDR1 SGHTA and CDR2 FQGTGA. The CDR3 contains 14 residues. CDR3 sequence: CASSLHSGANVLTF. CDR3 coding DNA: TGTGCCAGCAGCTTACACTCTGGGGCCAACGTCCTGACTTTC.

CDR3 in DNA: TGTGCCAGCATTGGGGCAGGTGGTGAAAAACTGTTTTTT. Protein sequence: CASIGAGGEKLFF. This chain joins TRBV6-1 and TRBJ1-4; maybe TRBD1 (5 bases). This CDR3 contains 13 residues. The V and J ends lost 7 bases and 7 bases respectively, with 13 bases between them. The germline V gene has CDR1 MNHNS and CDR2 SASEGT.

In nucleotides, the CDR3 is TGTGCCAGCAGTTTTGCCGGGACTCGATACGAGCAGTACTTC. Residues: CASSFAGTRYEQYF. The chain carries TRBV27 and TRBJ2-7; tentative D call: TRBD2 (6 bases). The CDR3 loop spans 14 amino acids. Per germline, CDR1 MNHEY and CDR2 SMNVEV (reference sequence). Trimming pared 3 bases from V and 4 bases from J, leaving 13 bases between.

The chain joins TRBV27 to TRBJ2-2; D may match TRBD1 or TRBD2 (7 bases each). V lost 5 bases, J lost 3 bases, and 19 bases lay in between. Germline CDR1 and CDR2: MNHEY and SMNVEV (reference sequence). The CDR3 consists of 17 residues. For the CDR3, the DNA is TGTGCCAGCAGTCTCTCAGGGGGGGATTGGCACACCGGGGAGCTGTTTTTT. It is translated as CASSLSGGDWHTGELFF.

The chain joins TRBV19 to TRBJ2-2; D may correspond to TRBD1 or TRBD2 (5 bases each). This CDR3 region has 14 residues. Trimming shortened V by 3 bases and J by 7 bases, and 12 bases separated the two germline ends. CDR1 is LNHDA, CDR2 SQIVND, per germline (reference sequence). The CDR3 DNA sequence: TGTGCCAGTAGTATCCGGGGCGCGGTCGGGGAGCTGTTTTTT. It codes for CASSIRGAVGELFF.

The chain employs TRBV30 and TRBJ2-1; D is unresolved. CDR3 length equals 12 residues. Germline CDR1 and CDR2: GTSNPN and SVGIG (reference sequence). Trimming stripped 7 bases from V and 6 bases from J, with 13 bases between. The CDR3 loop is CASDVSVNEQFF. The CDR3 nucleotides read TGTGCCTCCGACGTTTCGGTCAATGAGCAGTTCTTC.

CDR3 DNA: TGTGCCAGCAGTTACTCGGTGACAGGCTACGAGCAGTACTTC. Residues: CASSYSVTGYEQYF. J is TRBJ2-7 and V is TRBV6-5; a possible D gene is TRBD1 (6 bases). V shed 0 bases and J shed 3 bases, with 9 bases lying between them. This CDR3 region has 14 residues. From germline, CDR1 is MNHEY and CDR2 SVGAGI.

The rearrangement joins TRBV5-8 to TRBJ2-4; the D gene is possibly TRBD2 (5 bases). V shed 0 bases and J shed 7 bases, with 11 bases lying between them. The CDR3 runs 14 residues. Germline-derived CDR1 and CDR2 are SGHTS and YDEGEE. CDR3 residues: CASSLGMRENIQYF. In nucleotides, the CDR3 is TGTGCCAGCAGCTTGGGAATGAGGGAGAACATTCAGTACTTC.

The V gene is TRBV19, the J gene TRBJ2-7; 7 bases are a match to TRBD2. Unmatched junction bases numbered 10, after V lost 3 bases and J lost 5 bases. The CDR3 runs 15 residues. Germline lookup yields CDR1 LNHDA and CDR2 SQIVND (reference sequence). CDR3 DNA sequence: TGTGCCAGTAGTATGGCCCGCGGGAGAGGTCACGAGCAGTACTTC. It specifies CASSMARGRGHEQYF.

The J gene is TRBJ2-2, the V gene TRBV5-1; 10 positions match TRBD2. The V gene's germline CDR1 is SGHRS and CDR2 YFSETQ. CDR3 length equals 16 residues. With V trimmed by 2 bases and J by 6 bases, 7 bases remained unmatched. The CDR3 DNA reads TGCGCCAGCAGCTTAGGAATAGCGGGAGGTTCCGGGGAGCTGTTTTTT. Amino acid sequence: CASSLGIAGGSGELFF.

CDR3 DNA sequence: TGTGCCAGCAGCGTAGGTGGGACTAGCGGCTCCTACGAGCAGTACTTC. Protein product: CASSVGGTSGSYEQYF. The genes are TRBV9 and TRBJ2-7; 11 bases map to TRBD2. The trim removed 0 bases at V and 0 bases at J, leaving 2 bases unmatched. Germline values: CDR1 SGDLS, CDR2 YYNGEE. The CDR3 consists of 16 residues.

The V call is TRBV30, the J call TRBJ1-1, with 8 positions matching TRBD1. V trimming: 2 bases; J trimming: 8 bases; junction bases outside the gene matches: 4. The germline gives CDR1 GTSNPN, CDR2 SVGIG (reference sequence). This CDR3 is built from 12 residues. The CDR3 sequence: CAWSIWTGEAFF. The CDR3 nucleotides read TGTGCCTGGAGTATTTGGACAGGGGAAGCTTTCTTT.

The genes are TRBV29-1 and TRBJ2-1; TRBD1 might be the D (6 bases). This CDR3 is 14 amino acids long. V dropped 4 bases and J dropped 3 bases, with 13 bases sitting between them. Germline assignment: CDR1 SQVTM and CDR2 ANQGSEA. Here the CDR3 reads CSVVGGAFYNEQFF. As DNA, the CDR3 is TGCAGCGTTGTTGGGGGCGCGTTCTACAATGAGCAGTTCTTC.

The chain employs TRBV4-1 and TRBJ1-2; D is possibly TRBD1 (5 bases). CDR1 MGHRA and CDR2 YSYEKL come from the germline V gene. Trimming shortened V by 0 bases and J by 4 bases, and 9 bases separated the two germline ends. This CDR3 contains 14 residues. CDR3 nucleotide sequence: TGCGCCAGCAGCCAAGATCGGGGCTTCTATGGCTACACCTTC. Protein product: CASSQDRGFYGYTF.

The V and J genes are TRBV9 and TRBJ1-1; 8 bases are a match to TRBD1. The trim removed 4 bases at V and 1 base at J, leaving 12 bases unmatched. The CDR3 spans 17 residues. CDR1 is SGDLS, CDR2 YYNGEE, per germline. The CDR3 nucleotides read TGTGCCAGCAGCCCCCGCCCGACAGGGGTGGCGAACACTGAAGCTTTCTTT. Amino acid sequence: CASSPRPTGVANTEAFF.

The rearrangement links TRBV18 to TRBJ1-1, with 12 positions matching TRBD1. This CDR3 has 17 residues. Per the germline V gene, CDR1 is KGHSH and CDR2 is LQKENI. With 3 bases clipped from V and 5 bases from J, the junction kept 10 bases outside the gene matches. CDR3: CASSPFSQGQGATEAFF. The CDR3 DNA reads as TGTGCCAGCTCACCTTTCTCCCAGGGACAGGGGGCGACTGAAGCTTTCTTT.

This clone has a single count. The V and J genes are TRBV5-6 and TRBJ1-1; D call uncertain. V was shortened by 1 base and J by 1 base, with 5 bases between the two germline ends. CDR3 size: 13 residues. The germline CDR1 and CDR2 sequences are SGHDT and YYEEEE. In nucleotides, the CDR3 is TGTGCCAGCAGCTTGTTGGGGAACACTGAAGCTTTCTTT. It specifies CASSLLGNTEAFF.